The present T cell receptor (beta chain) was sequenced within a study of T cells after posttransplantation cyclophosphamide. This clone appeared a few times. The antigen remains unidentified. The related graft donor's blood sample was taken on the day of bone marrow donation. Study results and caveats: Skin or GI-infiltrating T cells shared few TRB sequences with blood. Recipient CMV seropositivity and CMV reactivation strongly tracked TRB clonality. Later blood repertoires were often dominated by clones from the donor CD8+ memory compartment.

Method: immunoSEQ multiplex PCR; TCRdb's copy keeps in-frame clones and lacks some. Listed for the sample are tens of thousands of clones, none seen a single time. Sequenced sample: PBMCs. The sequence derives from a man in his forties in good health, CMV-negative, and a related stem cell transplant donor.

The DNA of the CDR3 is TGTGCCAGCAGCTTAGACCCTCGTACAGGGGATGGAAAACTGTTTTTT. As protein: CASSLDPRTGDGKLFF. The V and J genes are TRBV11-2 and TRBJ1-4; the match to TRBD1 covers 7 bases. Germline V lookup: CDR1 SGHAT, CDR2 FQNNGV. This CDR3 comprises 16 residues. J lost 10 bases, V lost 0 bases, and 11 bases had no gene match.